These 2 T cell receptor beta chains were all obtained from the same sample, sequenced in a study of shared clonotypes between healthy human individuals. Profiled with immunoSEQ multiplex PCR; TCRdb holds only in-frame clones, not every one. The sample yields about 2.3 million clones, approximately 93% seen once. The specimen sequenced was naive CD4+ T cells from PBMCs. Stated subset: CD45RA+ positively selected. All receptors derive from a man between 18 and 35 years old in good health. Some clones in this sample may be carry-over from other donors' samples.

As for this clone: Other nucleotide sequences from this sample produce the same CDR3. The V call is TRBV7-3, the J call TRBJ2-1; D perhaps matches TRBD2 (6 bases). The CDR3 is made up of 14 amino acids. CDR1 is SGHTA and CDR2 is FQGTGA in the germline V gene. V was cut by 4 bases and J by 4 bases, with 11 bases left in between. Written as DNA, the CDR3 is TGTGCCAGCAGCTGGGCGGGGAGTTACAATGAGCAGTTCTTC. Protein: CASSWAGSYNEQFF. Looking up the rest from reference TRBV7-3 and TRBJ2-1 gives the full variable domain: GAGVSQTPSNKVTEKGKYVELRCDPISGHTALYWYRQSLGQGPEFLIYFQGTGAADDSGLPNDRFFAVRPEGSVSTLKIQRTERGDSAVYLCASSWAGSYNEQFFGPGTRLTVL.

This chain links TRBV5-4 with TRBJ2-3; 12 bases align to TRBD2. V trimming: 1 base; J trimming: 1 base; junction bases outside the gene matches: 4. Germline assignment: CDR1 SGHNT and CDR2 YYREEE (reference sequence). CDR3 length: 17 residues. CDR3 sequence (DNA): TGTGCCAGCAGCTTGCAACTAGCGGGAGGAGGCACAGATACGCAGTATTTT. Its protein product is CASSLQLAGGGTDTQYF.